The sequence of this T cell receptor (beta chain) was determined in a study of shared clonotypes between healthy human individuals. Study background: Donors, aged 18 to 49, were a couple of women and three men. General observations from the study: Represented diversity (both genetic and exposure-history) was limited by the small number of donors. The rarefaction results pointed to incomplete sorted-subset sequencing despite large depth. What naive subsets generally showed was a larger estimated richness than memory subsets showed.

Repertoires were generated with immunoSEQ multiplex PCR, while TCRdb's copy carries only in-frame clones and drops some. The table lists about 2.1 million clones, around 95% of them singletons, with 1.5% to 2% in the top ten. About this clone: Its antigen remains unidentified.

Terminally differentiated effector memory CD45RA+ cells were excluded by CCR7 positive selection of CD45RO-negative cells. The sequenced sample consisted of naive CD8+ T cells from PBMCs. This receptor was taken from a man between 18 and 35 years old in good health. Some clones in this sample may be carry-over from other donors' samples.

Here the CDR3 reads CAWSVSGQETQYF. DNA for the CDR3: TGTGCCTGGAGTGTATCGGGTCAAGAGACCCAGTACTTC. The rearrangement joins TRBV30 to TRBJ2-5; D is uncertain. Germline CDR1 is GTSNPN and CDR2 is SVGIG (reference sequence). V lost 0 bases and J 2 bases, leaving 7 bases between the germline ends. CDR3 length: 13 amino acids.